These 13 T cell receptor beta chains were all obtained from the same sample, sequenced in a study of early T cells in non-severe SARS-CoV-2 infection. TCRdb redid the calling of the 5' RACE reads with MiXCR, one entry per CDR3 protein. In the table there are about 68,000 distinct CDR3 sequences, around 9.9% of which are singletons. Material for sequencing was whole blood. These receptors were taken from an adult who was a healthcare worker with PCR-confirmed SARS-CoV-2 infection or an uninfected control (not recorded which).

The V gene is TRBV5-6, the J gene TRBJ2-1; the match to TRBD1 covers 8 bases. Trimming cost V 3 bases and J 8 bases; bases outside gene matches: 13. This CDR3 has 16 amino acids. Germline V gene lookup returns CDR1 SGHDT and CDR2 YYEEEE. The CDR3 protein is CASSSGGTGREDEQFF. DNA of the CDR3: TGTGCCAGCAGCTCGGGCGGGACAGGCAGGGAGGATGAGCAGTTCTTC.

The chain combines TRBV20-1 with TRBJ2-3; TRBD2 matches 14 bases. The CDR3 is 15 amino acids. Germline trimming cut 6 bases from V and 4 bases from J; bases unmatched to any gene: 6. Germline CDR1 DFQATT, CDR2 SNEGSKA (reference sequence). This chain's CDR3 is CSAQGLAGAPDTQYF. The CDR3 region has the DNA TGCAGTGCCCAGGGACTAGCGGGAGCTCCAGATACGCAGTATTTT.

About this clonotype: At one end the junction does not follow the germline gene, possibly because of a read error. The chain carries TRBV19 and TRBJ2-4, with D possibly matching TRBD2 (6 bases). The germline gives CDR1 LNHDA, CDR2 SQIVND (reference sequence). This CDR3 comprises 15 residues. CDR3 loop: CASREAGKAKNIQHF. In DNA, the CDR3 is TGTGCCAGTAGAGAAGCGGGCAAAGCCAAAAACATTCAGCACTTC.

The rearrangement joins TRBV5-1 to TRBJ2-7; the D is unclear. The germline V gene encodes CDR1 SGHRS and CDR2 YFSETQ. This CDR3 has 14 amino acids. V was clipped by 0 bases and J by 1 base, with 8 bases between them. CDR3 DNA: TGCGCCAGCAGCTTGGTGGCGGAGTCCTACGAGCAGTACTTC. Amino acid sequence: CASSLVAESYEQYF.

This sequence joins TRBV30 and TRBJ1-1; TRBD1 matches at 7 bases. The germline gives CDR1 GTSNPN, CDR2 SVGIG (reference sequence). V lost 0 bases, J lost 5 bases, and 12 bases stayed unmatched. This CDR3 is 16 amino acids long. The CDR3 DNA reads TGTGCCTGGAGTGTGGGTCGGGTCAGGGGGAATACTGAAGCTTTCTTT. Amino acid sequence: CAWSVGRVRGNTEAFF. Filled out from reference TRBV30 and TRBJ1-1, the complete variable domain reads SQTIHQWPATLVQPVGSPLSLECTVEGTSNPNLYWYRQAAGRGLQLLFYSVGIGQISSEVPQNLSASRPQDRQFILSSKKLLLSDSGFYLCAWSVGRVRGNTEAFFGQGTRLTVV.

This chain uses TRBV6-1 with TRBJ2-7; D may be TRBD1 or TRBD2 (6 bases each). Germline CDR1 reads MNHNS; CDR2 reads SASEGT. The length of the CDR3 is 12 residues. V was cut by 9 bases and J by 6 bases, with 15 bases left in between. CDR3 loop: CASFLRGVEQYF. CDR3 sequence (DNA): TGTGCCAGTTTTCTAAGGGGGGTCGAGCAGTACTTC.

The rearrangement uses TRBV12-3 or TRBV12-4 and TRBJ1-1; tentatively, D is TRBD1 (5 bases). The CDR3 runs 14 residues. V lost 5 bases to trimming and J lost 5 bases, with 15 bases between them. The CDR3 protein is CASSPSPGRTEAFF. For the CDR3, the DNA is TGTGCCAGCAGTCCCTCCCCAGGGAGGACTGAAGCTTTCTTT.

The rearrangement uses TRBV9 and TRBJ2-2; 8 positions agree with TRBD1. CDR1 is SGDLS and CDR2 is YYNGEE in the germline V gene. The CDR3 spans 14 residues. The trim removed 6 bases at V and 5 bases at J, leaving 6 bases unmatched. The CDR3 loop is CASNRQGKTGELFF. For the CDR3, the DNA is TGTGCCAGCAATAGACAGGGGAAAACCGGGGAGCTGTTTTTT.

This chain connects TRBV27 to TRBJ1-1; 7 bases agree with TRBD1. The V gene's germline CDR1 is MNHEY and CDR2 SMNVEV (reference sequence). V lost 6 bases to trimming and J lost 4 bases; unmatched junction nucleotides: 5. The CDR3 extends over 13 amino acids. DNA of the CDR3: TGTGCCAGCAGACAGGGGTTAGGCACTGAAGCTTTCTTT. Protein: CASRQGLGTEAFF.

The chain uses TRBV2 and TRBJ2-2; D uncertain. Trimming pared 4 bases from V and 3 bases from J, leaving 9 bases between. CDR3 length equals 14 residues. Germline V gene sequence: CDR1 SNHLY, CDR2 FYNNEI. CDR3 protein: CASSVGAYTGELFF. The CDR3 DNA is TGTGCCAGCAGTGTAGGAGCTTACACCGGGGAGCTGTTTTTT. The variable domain in full, with the rest retrieved from reference TRBV2 and TRBJ2-2, is EPEVTQTPSHQVTQMGQEVILRCVPISNHLYFYWYRQILGQKVEFLVSFYNNEISEKSEIFDDQFSVERPDGSNFTLKIRSTKLEDSAMYFCASSVGAYTGELFFGEGSRLTVL.

This clonotype showed up many times. This chain links TRBV20-1 with TRBJ2-7, with a possible D match to TRBD2 (6 bases). The CDR3 is 13 residues long. The germline CDR1 and CDR2 sequences are DFQATT and SNEGSKA (reference sequence). V was clipped by 6 bases and J by 3 bases, with 15 bases between them. Here the CDR3 DNA reads TGCAGTGCGATGGGAAATAGCGGCTACGAGCAGTACTTC. Protein product: CSAMGNSGYEQYF.

There are a few counts of this clonotype. CDR3 loop: CASSPRDWDEQYF. The DNA of the CDR3 is TGTGCCAGCTCACCCAGGGACTGGGACGAGCAGTACTTC. The chain has TRBV18 and TRBJ2-7, with a weak D call TRBD2 (6 bases). Trimming pared 3 bases from V and 5 bases from J, leaving 11 bases between. CDR1 and CDR2 (germline): KGHSH, LQKENI. The CDR3 is 13 residues long.

This clonotype has only a few counts. This chain links TRBV10-3 with TRBJ2-3, with TRBD1 as a possible D gene (6 bases). Trimming left V 6 bases short and J 5 bases short, with 12 bases between. The CDR3 consists of 13 residues. Per germline, CDR1 ENHRY and CDR2 SYGVKD. For the CDR3, the DNA is TGTGCCATCAGCCTCCGAGGGGGAGATACGCAGTATTTT. Amino acids: CAISLRGGDTQYF.